What follows is one T cell receptor beta chain and its context. This clonotype has only a few counts. It has no known antigen specificity. Base qualities were left out, and no much larger clone turns up one base away. The data were taken from a study of response to subunit inactivated influenza vaccine (dated by TCRdb to 2017 to 2018). For the study in its entirety: Deep quantitative T cell receptor repertoire profiling was used in the study to track responses to a trivalent subunit inactivated influenza vaccine. Broad study findings and their caveats: It was suggested by the authors that each seasonal influenza vaccination may recruit only a limited number of new T cells.

From a lookup of the germline V gene, CDR1 and CDR2 are SGHTA and FQGNSA. The CDR3, from cysteine to phenylalanine, totals 14 residues. Of all the DNA, just the CDR3 is kept, 42 bases in frame from base 1. V was cut back by 4 bases and J by 1 base, leaving a gap of 10 bases between them. Library preparation used RT-PCR. The listed sequencing device is Illumina HiSeq 2500. The public reads were reprocessed in TCRdb via fastp at Q25 and MiXCR, keeping in-frame beta chains. A single entry per CDR3 protein holds the most common genes and DNA from its merged rows. This sample gives 530,000 or so distinct CDR3 sequences in total; roughly 10% of them show up just once. About 9.4% of the sample is taken by the ten largest.

Here the sequenced sample was PBMCs from blood, taken on the day of vaccination. The rearrangement joined TRBV7-2 to TRBJ1-1; the D gene is unclear. This TCR derives from a man aged 45-60 years who received an inactivated influenza vaccine. Donor details come from another sample of the same person, matched by shared clones. The CDR3 corresponds to CASSSDRSNTEAFF. The nucleotide sequence is TGTGCCAGCAGCTCGGACCGATCGAACACTGAAGCTTTCTTT.